This entry is about one T cell receptor beta chain. The sample is drawn from a study of blood T cell repertoires in COVID-19. Across the whole study: The United States, Italy and Spain were the sources of the acute and convalescent COVID-19 samples.

This CDR3 has 14 amino acids. CDR1 is LNHNV and CDR2 is YYDKDF in the germline V gene (reference sequence). V was trimmed by 2 bases and J by 0 bases, leaving 7 bases between them. In terms of age and location, participants ranged from roughly 18 to 100 years and lived in under 30 US areas. The data were produced by immunoSEQ multiplex PCR, yet TCRdb's version contains in-frame clones alone and is incomplete. The repertoire holds fewer than 350,000 clones, with roughly 85% as singletons. The TCR comes from a man aged 25 to 40 who had recovered from COVID-19. The genes are TRBV15 and TRBJ1-1; maybe TRBD1 (6 bases). The material sequenced was PBMCs or T cells enriched from blood (not recorded which). CDR3 amino acids: CATSRRGMNTEAFF. CDR3 nucleotides: TGTGCCACCAGCAGAAGGGGGATGAACACTGAAGCTTTCTTT.